This TCR beta chain was identified in a study of blood T cell repertoires in COVID-19. On the study more broadly: COVID-19 samples collected from the United States, Italy and Spain covered acute and convalescent phases. From T cells, B-cell-depleted T cells, or PBMCs came the material, which was cDNA or gDNA.

The assay was immunoSEQ multiplex PCR, and TCRdb's table has in-frame clones only and misses some. The sample records 140,000 to 150,000 clones, about 90% being singletons. Trimming stripped 8 bases from V and 3 bases from J, with 11 bases between. Germline V gives CDR1 MNHEY, CDR2 SVGAGI. The CDR3 has 13 amino acids. The sample comprised peripheral blood. The V gene is TRBV6-5, the J gene TRBJ1-5, with D tentatively TRBD1 (5 bases). This receptor was identified in a woman in her forties or fifties with acute or convalescent COVID-19. The CDR3 sequence is CASGAGINQPQHF. In DNA, the CDR3 is TGTGCCAGCGGGGCAGGGATCAATCAGCCCCAGCATTTT.